Only a few counts were recorded for the clone carrying this T cell receptor (beta chain). The source of the sample is a study of PD-L1 blockade in urothelial cancer. Across the whole study: Prior chemotherapy in patients spanned 0 to 3 regimens. Blood was evaluated 3 weeks (second dose) and 6 weeks after therapy began.

PCRs each included synthetic TCR analog templates spiked in. Clones were sequenced by immunoSEQ multiplex PCR, and TCRdb holds only the in-frame ones, with some missing. The sample comprises 15,000 to 20,000 clones, about nine tenths of which are singletons, and over 9.5% rests with the top ten. The CDR3 spans 12 residues. V lost 3 bases to trimming and J lost 6 bases, with 8 bases between them. Germline values: CDR1 ENHRY, CDR2 SYGVKD. Stated time point: pretreatment peripheral blood. A total of 1 to 8 samples per patient were collected pretreatment and on-treatment. The clonotype originates from a man between 65 and 85 years old with urothelial cancer. The V gene is TRBV10-3, the J gene TRBJ1-1; D not resolved. The sample in question was PBMCs, obtained around atezolizumab (anti-PD-L1) treatment. This chain's CDR3 is CAISDEAAEAFF. In DNA, the CDR3 is TGTGCCATCAGTGACGAGGCGGCTGAAGCTTTCTTT.